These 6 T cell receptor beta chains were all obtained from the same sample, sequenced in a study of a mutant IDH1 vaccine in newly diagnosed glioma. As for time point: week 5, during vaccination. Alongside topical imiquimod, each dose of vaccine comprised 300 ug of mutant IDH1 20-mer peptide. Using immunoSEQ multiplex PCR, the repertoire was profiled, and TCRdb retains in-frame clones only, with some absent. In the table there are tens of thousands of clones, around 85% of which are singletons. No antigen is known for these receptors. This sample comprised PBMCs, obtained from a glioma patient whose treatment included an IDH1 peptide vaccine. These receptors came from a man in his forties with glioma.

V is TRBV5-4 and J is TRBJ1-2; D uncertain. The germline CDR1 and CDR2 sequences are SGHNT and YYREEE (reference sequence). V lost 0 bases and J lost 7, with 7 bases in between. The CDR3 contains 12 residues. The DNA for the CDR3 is TGTGCCAGCAGCTTGGAGTCAGGTGGCTACACCTTC. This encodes CASSLESGGYTF.

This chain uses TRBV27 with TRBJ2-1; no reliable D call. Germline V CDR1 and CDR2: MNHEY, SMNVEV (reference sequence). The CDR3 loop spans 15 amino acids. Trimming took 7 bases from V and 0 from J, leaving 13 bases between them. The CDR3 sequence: CASTWGSHSYNEQFF. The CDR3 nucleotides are TGTGCCAGCACCTGGGGATCACACTCCTACAATGAGCAGTTCTTC.

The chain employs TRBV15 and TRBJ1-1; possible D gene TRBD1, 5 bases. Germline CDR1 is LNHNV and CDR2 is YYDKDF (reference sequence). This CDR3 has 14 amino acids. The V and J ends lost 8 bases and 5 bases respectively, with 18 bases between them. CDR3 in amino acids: CATGEDGGRTEAFF. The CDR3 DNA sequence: TGTGCCACCGGGGAGGACGGGGGGAGGACTGAAGCTTTCTTT.

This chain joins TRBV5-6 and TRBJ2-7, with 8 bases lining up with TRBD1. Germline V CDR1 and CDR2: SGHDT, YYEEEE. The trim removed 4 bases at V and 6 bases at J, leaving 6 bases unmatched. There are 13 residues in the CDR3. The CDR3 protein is CASSTWTGSEQYF. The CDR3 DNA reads TGTGCCAGCAGCACTTGGACAGGGAGCGAGCAGTACTTC.

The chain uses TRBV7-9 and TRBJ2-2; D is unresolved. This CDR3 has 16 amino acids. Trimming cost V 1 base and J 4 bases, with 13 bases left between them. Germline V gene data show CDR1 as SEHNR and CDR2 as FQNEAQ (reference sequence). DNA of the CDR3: TGTGCCAGCAGCTTAGTGTTATATGGCAGCACCGGGGAGCTGTTTTTT. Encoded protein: CASSLVLYGSTGELFF. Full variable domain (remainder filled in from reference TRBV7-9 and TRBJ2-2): DTGVSQNPRHKITKRGQNVTFRCDPISEHNRLYWYRQTLGQGPEFLTYFQNEAQLEKSRLLSDRFSAERPKGSFSTLEIQRTEQGDSAMYLCASSLVLYGSTGELFFGEGSRLTVL.

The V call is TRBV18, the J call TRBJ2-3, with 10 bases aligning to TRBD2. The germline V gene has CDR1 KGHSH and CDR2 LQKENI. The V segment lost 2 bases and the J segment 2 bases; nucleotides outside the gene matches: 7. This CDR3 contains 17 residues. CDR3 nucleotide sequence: TGTGCCAGCTCACCAATGGCACTAGCGGGATCCACAGATACGCAGTATTTT. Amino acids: CASSPMALAGSTDTQYF.